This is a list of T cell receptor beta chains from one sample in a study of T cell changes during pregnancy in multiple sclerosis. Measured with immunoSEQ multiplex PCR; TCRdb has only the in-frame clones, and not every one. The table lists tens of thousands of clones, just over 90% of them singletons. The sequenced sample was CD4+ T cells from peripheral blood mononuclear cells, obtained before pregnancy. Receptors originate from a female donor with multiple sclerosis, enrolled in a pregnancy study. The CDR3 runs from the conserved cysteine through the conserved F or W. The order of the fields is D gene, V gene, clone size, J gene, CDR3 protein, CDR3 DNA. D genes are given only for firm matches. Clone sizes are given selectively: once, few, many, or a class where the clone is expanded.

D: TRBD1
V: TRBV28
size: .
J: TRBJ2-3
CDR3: CASSRTGGTDTQYF
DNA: TGTGCCAGCAGCCGGACAGGGGGCACAGATACGCAGTATTTT

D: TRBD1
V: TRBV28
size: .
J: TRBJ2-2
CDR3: CASSLDRVKTGELFF
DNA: TGTGCCAGCAGCCTCGACAGGGTTAAGACCGGGGAGCTGTTTTTT

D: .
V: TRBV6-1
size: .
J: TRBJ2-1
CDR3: CASSALSAYNEQFF
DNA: TGTGCCAGCAGTGCCCTCAGCGCCTACAATGAGCAGTTCTTC

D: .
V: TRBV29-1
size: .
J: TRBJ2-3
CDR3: CSTGDTDTQYF
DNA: TGCAGCACGGGGGACACAGATACGCAGTATTTT

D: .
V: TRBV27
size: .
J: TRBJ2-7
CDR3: CASSLSFLASSYEQYF
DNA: TGTGCCAGCAGTTTATCGTTTCTAGCGAGCTCCTACGAGCAGTACTTC

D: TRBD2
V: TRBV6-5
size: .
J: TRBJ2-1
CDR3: CASNSGRFREQFF
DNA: TGTGCCAGCAATAGCGGGAGATTTCGTGAGCAGTTCTTC

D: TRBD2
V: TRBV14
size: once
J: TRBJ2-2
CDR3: CASSQEVRGRAGELFF
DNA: TGTGCCAGCAGCCAAGAAGTTCGCGGGAGGGCCGGGGAGCTGTTTTTT

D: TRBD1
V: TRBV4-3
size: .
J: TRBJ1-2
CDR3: CASSQDPTGVYGYTF
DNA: TGCGCCAGCAGCCAAGATCCAACAGGGGTCTATGGCTACACCTTC

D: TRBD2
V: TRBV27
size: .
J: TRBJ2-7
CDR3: CASANGLAGGYEQYF
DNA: TGTGCCAGCGCAAACGGACTAGCGGGAGGGTACGAGCAGTACTTC

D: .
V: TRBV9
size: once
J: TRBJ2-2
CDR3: CASSVEGVTGELFF
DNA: TGTGCCAGCAGCGTAGAGGGGGTCACCGGGGAGCTGTTTTTT

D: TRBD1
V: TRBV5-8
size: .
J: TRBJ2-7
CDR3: CASSFYRTGNSYEQYF
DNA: TGTGCCAGCAGCTTCTACAGGACAGGGAACTCCTACGAGCAGTACTTC

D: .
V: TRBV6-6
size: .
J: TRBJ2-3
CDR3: CASSQLMSFAQYF
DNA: TGTGCCAGCAGTCAACTCATGAGCTTCGCGCAGTATTTT

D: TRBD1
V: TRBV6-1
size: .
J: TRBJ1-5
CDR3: CASSEAPTGLNQPQHF
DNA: TGTGCCAGCAGTGAGGCGCCGACAGGGCTGAATCAGCCCCAGCATTTT

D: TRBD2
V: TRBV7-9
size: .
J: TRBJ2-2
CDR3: CASLLNVAGEYTGELFF
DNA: TGTGCCAGCCTACTGAATGTCGCGGGAGAGTACACCGGGGAGCTGTTTTTT

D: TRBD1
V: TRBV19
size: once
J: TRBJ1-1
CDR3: CASSIEAGGMNTEAFF
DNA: TGTGCCAGTAGTATAGAGGCAGGGGGCATGAACACTGAAGCTTTCTTT

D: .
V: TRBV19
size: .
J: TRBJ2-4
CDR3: CASRQGQTKNIQYF
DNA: TGTGCCAGTAGACAGGGTCAGACCAAAAACATTCAGTACTTC

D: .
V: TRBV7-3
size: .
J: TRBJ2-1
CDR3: CASSSLPGFNKDNEQFF
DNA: TGTGCCAGCAGCTCCCTTCCGGGATTCAACAAGGACAATGAGCAGTTCTTC

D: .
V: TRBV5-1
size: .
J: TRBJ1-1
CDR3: CASSSYSAGKNTEAFF
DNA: TGCGCCAGCAGCTCTTACTCTGCAGGGAAGAACACTGAAGCTTTCTTT

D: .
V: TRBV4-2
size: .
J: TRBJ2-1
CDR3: CASSHLAPGTYEQFF
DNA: TGTGCCAGCAGCCACCTAGCGCCCGGGACGTATGAGCAGTTCTTC

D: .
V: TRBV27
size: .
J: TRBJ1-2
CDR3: CASSSIGEKDYGYTF
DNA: TGTGCCAGCAGTTCCATTGGGGAGAAGGACTATGGCTACACCTTC

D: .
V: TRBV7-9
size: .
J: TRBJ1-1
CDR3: CASSLGHLNTEAFF
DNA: TGTGCCAGCAGCTTAGGGCATCTGAACACTGAAGCTTTCTTT

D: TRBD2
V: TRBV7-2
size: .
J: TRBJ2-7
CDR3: CASSLRLAGRVEQYF
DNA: TGTGCCAGCAGCCTGCGACTAGCGGGAAGGGTCGAGCAGTACTTC

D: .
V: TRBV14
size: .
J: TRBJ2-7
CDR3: CASSLYGYEQYF
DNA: TGTGCCAGCAGCCTCTACGGGTACGAGCAGTACTTC

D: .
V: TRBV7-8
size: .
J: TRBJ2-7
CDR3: CASSFAGSHEQYF
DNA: TGTGCCAGCAGCTTTGCGGGCTCCCACGAGCAGTACTTC

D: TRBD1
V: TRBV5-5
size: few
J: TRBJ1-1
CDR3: CASSVDRGSAFF
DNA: TGTGCCAGCAGCGTGGACAGGGGATCTGCTTTCTTT

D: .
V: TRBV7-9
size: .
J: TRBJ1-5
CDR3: CASSLEDGLNQPQHF
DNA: TGTGCCAGCAGCTTAGAGGACGGACTAAATCAGCCCCAGCATTTT

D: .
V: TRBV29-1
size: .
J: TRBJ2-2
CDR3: CSVERIGSGSTGELFF
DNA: TGCAGCGTTGAAAGGATCGGTTCGGGTAGCACCGGGGAGCTGTTTTTT

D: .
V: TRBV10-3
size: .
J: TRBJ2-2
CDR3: CAISESLAGLGANTGELFF
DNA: TGTGCCATCAGTGAGTCGTTGGCGGGACTTGGCGCGAACACCGGGGAGCTGTTTTTT

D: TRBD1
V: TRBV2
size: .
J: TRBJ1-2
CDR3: CASRQGARGYTF
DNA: TGTGCCAGCAGACAGGGGGCGCGTGGCTACACCTTC

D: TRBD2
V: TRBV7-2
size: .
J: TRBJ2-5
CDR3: CASSLDGGGSRTQYF
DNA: TGTGCCAGCAGCTTAGATGGGGGGGGTTCGCGGACCCAGTACTTC

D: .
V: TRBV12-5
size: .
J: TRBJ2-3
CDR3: CASGLGGASTDTQYF
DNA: TGTGCTAGTGGTTTGGGCGGAGCTAGCACAGATACGCAGTATTTT

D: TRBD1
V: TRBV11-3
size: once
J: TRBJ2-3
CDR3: CASSPGTGGVLDTDTQYF
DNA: TGTGCCAGCAGCCCCGGGACAGGGGGCGTGTTAGACACAGATACGCAGTATTTT

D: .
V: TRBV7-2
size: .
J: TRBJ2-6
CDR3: CASSLKYRPNSSGANVLTF
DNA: TGTGCCAGCAGCTTAAAGTACAGGCCTAACTCCTCTGGGGCCAACGTCCTGACTTTC

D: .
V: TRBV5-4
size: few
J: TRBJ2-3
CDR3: CASRDQRASTDTQYF
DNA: TGTGCCAGCAGAGACCAGCGGGCTAGCACAGATACGCAGTATTTT

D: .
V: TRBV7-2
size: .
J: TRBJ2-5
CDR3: CASSLTRDLWETQYF
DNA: TGTGCCAGCAGCTTAACACGGGATTTATGGGAGACCCAGTACTTC

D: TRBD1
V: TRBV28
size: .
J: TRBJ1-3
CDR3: CASSSPGGTGGNTIYF
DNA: TGTGCCAGCAGTTCCCCCGGCGGGACAGGTGGAAACACCATATATTTT

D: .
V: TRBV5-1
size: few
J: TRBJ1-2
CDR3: CASSPGTGSYGYTF
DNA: TGCGCCAGCAGCCCAGGGACTGGCTCCTATGGCTACACCTTC

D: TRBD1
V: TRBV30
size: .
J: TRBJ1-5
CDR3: CAWSGTGLQPQHF
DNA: TGTGCCTGGAGTGGGACAGGGTTGCAGCCCCAGCATTTT

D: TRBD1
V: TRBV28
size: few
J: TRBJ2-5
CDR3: CASSRDSQETQYF
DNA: TGTGCCAGCAGTCGGGACAGCCAAGAGACCCAGTACTTC

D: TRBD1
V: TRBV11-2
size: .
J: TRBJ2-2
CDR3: CASSLPLGTGGQRVLFF
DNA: TGTGCCAGCAGCTTACCCCTCGGGACAGGGGGCCAGCGGGTGCTGTTTTTT

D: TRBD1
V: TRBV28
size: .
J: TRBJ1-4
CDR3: CASSLATGGGVAKLFF
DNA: TGTGCCAGCAGTTTGGCCACAGGGGGCGGTGTGGCAAAACTGTTTTTT

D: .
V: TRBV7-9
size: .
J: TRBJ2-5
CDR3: CASSRPWAQETQYF
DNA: TGTGCCAGCAGCAGACCTTGGGCACAAGAGACCCAGTACTTC

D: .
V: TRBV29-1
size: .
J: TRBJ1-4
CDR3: CTITLSGATNEKLFF
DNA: TGCACCATAACCCTCAGCGGGGCAACTAATGAAAAACTGTTTTTT

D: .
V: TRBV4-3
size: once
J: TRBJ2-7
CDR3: CASSQLGVSYEQYF
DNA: TGCGCCAGCAGCCAACTAGGAGTCAGCTACGAGCAGTACTTC

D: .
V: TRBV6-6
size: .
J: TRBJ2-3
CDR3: CASSYFGSETDTQYF
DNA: TGTGCCAGCAGTTACTTTGGTAGCGAGACAGATACGCAGTATTTT

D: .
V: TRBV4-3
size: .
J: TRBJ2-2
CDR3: CASSQTATTVPGELFF
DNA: TGCGCCAGCAGCCAAACCGCCACTACCGTCCCGGGGGAGCTGTTTTTT

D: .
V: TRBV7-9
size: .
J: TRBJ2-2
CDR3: CASSPSRRSTNTGELFF
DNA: TGTGCCAGCAGCCCCTCCCGGAGAAGTACGAACACCGGGGAGCTGTTTTTT

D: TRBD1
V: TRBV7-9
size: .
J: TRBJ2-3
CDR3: CASSLVGTGTDTQYF
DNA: TGTGCCAGCAGCTTAGTAGGGACAGGCACAGATACGCAGTATTTT